Listed below are T cell receptor beta chains from one sample, sequenced in a study of tumor and adjacent non-tumor tissue in lung cancer. MiXCR, applied by TCRdb to the multiplex PCR reads, yields one record per CDR3 protein. This sample carries under 100,000 distinct CDR3 sequences, under 70% of them seen once, and the ten largest clones take over 9.5%. Sequenced material: lung tumor tissue. The receptors originated from a woman between 65 and 79 years old with non-small cell lung cancer. Both conserved end residues are part of each CDR3. A D gene is named only where the DNA matches it firmly. The size of a clone is reported for some rows only, either as once, few or many, or as a class for expanded clones.

cdr3_length clone_size j_call d_call v_call cdr3_aa cdr3_nt
15 NA TRBJ2-3 TRBD2 TRBV6-1 CACSDPSGSTDTQYF TGTGCCTGCAGTGACCCTAGCGGGAGCACAGATACGCAGTATTTT
14 NA TRBJ1-2 NA TRBV11-1 CASSHSGLGYGYNF TGTGCCAGCAGTCATTCGGGACTTGGCTATGGATACAACTTC
18 once TRBJ2-2 NA TRBV4-1 CAGSQVFRGSGNTGELFF TGCGCCGGTAGCCAAGTCTTTCGGGGCTCGGGGAACACCGGGGAGCTGTTTTTT
15 NA TRBJ2-3 NA TRBV4-1 CASSKGRINTDTQYF TGCGCCAGCAGCAAAGGACGGATTAACACAGATACGCAATATTTT
16 NA TRBJ2-3 TRBD2 TRBV29-1 CSIESLAGEGTDTQYF TGTAGCATTGAAAGTTTAGCGGGAGAAGGCACAGATACGCAGTATTTT
11 few TRBJ2-7 NA TRBV6-5 CASRQQERQYF TGTGCCAGCCGCCAACAGGAACGGCAATACTTC
14 NA TRBJ1-1 NA TRBV30 CAWSTWGGMAEAFF TGTGCCTGGAGTACCTGGGGGGGGATGGCTGAAGCTTTCTTT
17 few TRBJ2-1 TRBD2 TRBV24-1 CATSGFTSRLAGDEQFF TGTGCCACCAGTGGTTTTACTTCGAGACTAGCAGGAGACGAGCAGTTCTTC
17 NA TRBJ2-3 TRBD2 TRBV6-2/TRBV6-3 CAGSYSVAGVRTDTQYF TGTGCCGGCAGTTACTCGGTGGCGGGAGTTCGCACAGATACGCAATATTTT
15 medium-sized TRBJ1-6 NA TRBV6-1 CASSGGLGANSPLHF TGTGCCAGCAGTGGGGGACTGGGAGCTAATTCACCCCTCCACTTT
14 NA TRBJ2-1 NA TRBV6-1 CASNARRAYNEQFF TGTGCCAGCAATGCCCGTAGGGCCTATAACGAGCAGTTCTTC
15 NA TRBJ2-1 NA TRBV20-1 CSARDWGSAHHEQFF TGCAGTGCTAGAGATTGGGGTAGTGCCCACCATGAGCAGTTCTTC
17 NA TRBJ1-5 NA TRBV20-1 CSPIELGGTWSNQPQHF TGCAGTCCTATAGAATTGGGGGGGACATGGAGCAATCAGCCCCAGCATTTT
13 many TRBJ2-1 NA TRBV20-1 CSPRGGAGNEQFF TGCAGCCCTCGCGGAGGAGCCGGCAATGAGCAGTTCTTC
15 few TRBJ2-3 NA TRBV29-1 CGGHLGGRRADTQYF TGCGGCGGTCATCTAGGGGGACGAAGAGCAGATACGCAGTATTTT
13 few TRBJ1-5 NA TRBV19 CASSPRERQPQHF TGTGCCAGTAGTCCCCGGGAGAGACAGCCCCAGCATTTT
13 NA TRBJ1-2 NA TRBV6-1 CASTKGQGDDYTF TGTGCCAGCACGAAGGGCCAGGGTGATGATTACACCTTC
14 NA TRBJ2-2 NA TRBV29-1 CSVVDSGKTGELLF TGCAGCGTTGTGGATAGTGGGAAGACCGGGGAGCTGCTTTTT
19 NA TRBJ1-4 TRBD1 TRBV28 CASSLSPGQGDATNQKLFF TGCGCCAGCAGTCTCTCACCTGGACAGGGGGACGCAACTAATCAAAAGCTGTTTTTT
15 NA TRBJ2-5 NA TRBV12-3/TRBV12-4 CANSFPLVGAGTQYF TGTGCCAACAGTTTTCCCCTAGTGGGGGCGGGGACCCAGTACTTC
15 NA TRBJ1-5 NA TRBV6-1 CASSGGDRDLGPQHF TGTGCCAGCAGTGGAGGGGATAGGGATCTGGGGCCCCAGCATTTT
14 NA TRBJ2-3 NA TRBV14 CASIQRQNTDTQYF TGTGCCAGCATCCAGAGACAGAACACAGATACGCAGTATTTT
14 many TRBJ2-5 NA TRBV5-1 CASSLVSLVETQYF TGCGCCAGCAGCTTGGTGTCCCTCGTAGAGACCCAGTACTTC
16 NA TRBJ2-1 TRBD2 TRBV28 CASSPDDMRDYNEQLF TGTGCCAGCAGTCCCGATGACATGCGGGACTACAATGAGCAGTTATTC
13 NA TRBJ2-1 NA TRBV29-1 CSLIGVSYNEQFF TGCAGCCTTATAGGTGTCTCCTACAATGAGCAGTTCTTC
13 NA TRBJ2-1 NA TRBV6-5 CASSRLGCNEQFF TGTGCCAGCTCCCGGCTCGGGTGTAATGAGCAGTTCTTC
14 NA TRBJ2-3 TRBD2 TRBV20-1 CSVSGVASTDTQYF TGCAGTGTTAGCGGGGTGGCTAGCACAGATACGCAGTATTTT
14 NA TRBJ2-3 NA TRBV29-1 CSIGSNGGTDTQYF TGCAGCATTGGGAGTAACGGGGGGACAGACACGCAGTATTTT
18 many TRBJ1-1 TRBD1 TRBV6-5 CASSYTLPWTGWNTEAFF TGTGCCAGCAGTTACACGTTGCCATGGACAGGATGGAACACTGAAGCTTTCTTT
15 NA TRBJ2-1 NA TRBV6-1 CASSLNWSSYNEQFF TGTGCCAGCAGTCTCAACTGGAGCAGTTACAATGAGCAGTTCTTC
15 NA TRBJ2-7 TRBD2 TRBV12-3/TRBV12-4 CASCQSEREGYEQYF TGTGCCAGCTGTCAGTCCGAGAGGGAGGGCTACGAGCAGTACTTC
16 NA TRBJ2-2 TRBD2 TRBV20-1 CSAATSGRAGTGELFF TGCAGTGCCGCGACTAGCGGGAGGGCCGGCACCGGGGAGCTGTTTTTT
15 many TRBJ2-3 TRBD2 TRBV5-4 CASSLKAGGSDTQYF TGTGCCAGCAGCTTGAAAGCGGGAGGTTCAGATACGCAGTATTTT
14 NA TRBJ2-7 NA TRBV5-4 CASQRDNLHEQQYF TGTGCCAGCCAAAGGGACAACCTCCACGAACAGCAGTACTTC
15 NA TRBJ1-6 NA TRBV6-6 CVSQVKLIYNSPLHF TGTGTCAGCCAAGTCAAGTTGATATATAATTCACCCCTCCACTTT
15 NA TRBJ1-1 NA TRBV5-1 CASSLGGARNTEAFF TGCGCCAGCAGCTTGGGGGGGGCACGGAACACTGAAGCTTTCTTT
18 NA TRBJ2-2 NA TRBV6-1 CASSATFCSNKNTGELFF TGTGCCAGCAGTGCCACTTTTTGCTCAAATAAGAACACCGGGGAGCTGTTTTTT
11 NA TRBJ2-5 NA TRBV11-3 CDSSCLPRGKF TGTGACAGCAGCTGTCTACCCAGAGGAAAGTTC
14 many TRBJ2-7 TRBD1 TRBV12-3/TRBV12-4 CASSFSGGFYEQYF TGTGCCAGCAGTTTTTCAGGGGGCTTTTACGAGCAGTACTTC
14 once TRBJ2-7 TRBD2 TRBV11-1 CANSPREGHYEQYF TGTGCCAACAGCCCGCGGGAGGGCCACTATGAGCAGTACTTC
14 NA TRBJ1-2 NA TRBV20-1 CSSSATGIIYGYTF TGCAGTTCTAGTGCCACAGGGATTATCTATGGCTACACCTTC
17 NA TRBJ2-3 TRBD2 TRBV10-3 CAISEPPTSGNTDTQYF TGTGCCATCAGTGAGCCCCCGACTAGCGGTAACACAGATACGCAGTATTTT
14 NA TRBJ2-7 TRBD1 TRBV28 CACASAGTGDEQYF TGTGCCTGCGCCTCCGCCGGGACAGGTGACGAGCAGTACTTC
15 many TRBJ1-5 NA TRBV12-3/TRBV12-4 CASSFWGEPDQPQHF TGTGCCAGCAGTTTTTGGGGAGAACCGGATCAGCCCCAGCATTTT